This T cell receptor (beta chain) derives from a study of spatial heterogeneity in lung cancer. For the study at large: The mean occurrence of each unique TCR and UMI combination in raw reads exceeded 8.5. General study points: How many expanded intratumoral alpha and beta TCRs were present tracked the tumor mutation count, which was a count of nonsynonymous mutations. Numbers of ubiquitous and regional expanded TCRs tracked ubiquitous and regional nonsynonymous mutation counts, respectively.

The CDR3 is 16 amino acids. V lost 3 bases and J lost 0, with 12 bases in between. On this clonotype: Its specificity is unknown. This beta chain is an unintended read in a library built for alpha chains; its size means little.

The time point here: sample taken at primary tumor resection. Tumor, nontumor lung or frozen PBMC supplied whole RNA, sequenced without sorting. TCRdb analysed the 5' RACE reads with MiXCR anew, one entry per CDR3 protein. The repertoire has 200 to 250 distinct CDR3 sequences, 50% of them found once; the top ten carry nearly 60%. Sequences were derived from lung tumor tissue, sampled at surgery. The chain uses TRBV12-3 or TRBV12-4 and TRBJ2-1, with D possibly TRBD1 on 5 matching bases. The sequence was collected from a male donor with early-stage non-small cell lung cancer. The CDR3 DNA sequence: TGTGCCAGCAGTTTGCGCGGTAGGGGCTCCTACAATGAGCAGTTCTTC. This translates into CASSLRGRGSYNEQFF.